This T cell receptor beta chain comes out of a study of T cells in women clearing cervical HPV infection. Study in general: Donors had HPV16-related CIN3 or worse; 2 had invasive cancer. Study results and caveats: Cases carried less TRBV6-7 than controls: about 0.1% versus 0.15%.

Turning to this clone: The antigen is unknown. Sequencing ends 3 residues short of the CDR3 end; the germline J gene provides the rest.

V gave up 3 bases and J gave up 6 bases, with 15 bases separating them. The germline gives CDR1 MDHEN, CDR2 SYDVKM. CDR3 length equals 15 residues. Cervical HPV DNA detected by MY09/MY11 PCR, typed by dot-blot. Genomic DNA, averaging roughly 1,200 ng per sample, yielded TCR beta CDR3 via immunoSEQ. The method was immunoSEQ multiplex PCR; TCRdb's version includes in-frame clones alone and lacks a portion of them. The sample holds 20,000 to 25,000 clones. This chain joins TRBV28 and TRBJ1-5; possible D gene TRBD1, 5 bases. Sequencing was done on a sample of blood buffy coat. This TCR was recovered from a woman aged 18-69 years with a cervical HPV16 infection that either progressed to CIN3+ or cleared (not recorded which). The CDR3 is CASSLGQGDTQPQHF. The sequenced part of the CDR3 DNA is TGTGCCAGCAGTTTGGGGCAGGGAGATACTCAGCCC.